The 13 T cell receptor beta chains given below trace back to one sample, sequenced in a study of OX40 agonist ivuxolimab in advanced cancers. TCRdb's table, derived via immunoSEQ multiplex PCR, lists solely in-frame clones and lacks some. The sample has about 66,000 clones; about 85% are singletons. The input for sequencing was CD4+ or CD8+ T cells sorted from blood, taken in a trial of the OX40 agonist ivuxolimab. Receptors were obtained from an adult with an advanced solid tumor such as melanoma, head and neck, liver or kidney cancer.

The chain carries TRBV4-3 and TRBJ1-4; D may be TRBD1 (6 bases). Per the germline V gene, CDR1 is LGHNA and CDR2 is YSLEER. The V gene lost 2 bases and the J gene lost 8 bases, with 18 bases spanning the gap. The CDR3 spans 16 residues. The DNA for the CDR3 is TGCGCCAGCAGCCAAATGGGTGCAGGGGTAGAAGAAAAACTGTTTTTT. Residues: CASSQMGAGVEEKLFF.

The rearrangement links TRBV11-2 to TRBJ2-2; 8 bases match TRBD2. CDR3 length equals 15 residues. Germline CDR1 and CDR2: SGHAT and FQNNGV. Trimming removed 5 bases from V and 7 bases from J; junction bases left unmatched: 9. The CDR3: CASSGAGVRGGELFF. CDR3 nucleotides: TGTGCCAGCAGCGGAGCGGGGGTCCGCGGCGGGGAGCTGTTTTTT.

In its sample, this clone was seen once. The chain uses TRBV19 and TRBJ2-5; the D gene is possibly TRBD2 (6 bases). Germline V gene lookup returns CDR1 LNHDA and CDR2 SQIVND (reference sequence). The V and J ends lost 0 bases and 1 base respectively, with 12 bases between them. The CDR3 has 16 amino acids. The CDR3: CASSIERGGSQETQYF. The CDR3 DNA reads TGTGCCAGTAGTATAGAGAGAGGAGGGAGCCAAGAGACCCAGTACTTC.

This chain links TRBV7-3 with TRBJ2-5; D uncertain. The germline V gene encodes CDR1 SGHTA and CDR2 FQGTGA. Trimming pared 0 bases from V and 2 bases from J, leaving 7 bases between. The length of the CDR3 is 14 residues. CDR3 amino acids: CASSLTQLQETQYF. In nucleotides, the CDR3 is TGTGCCAGCAGCTTAACCCAGCTACAAGAGACCCAGTACTTC. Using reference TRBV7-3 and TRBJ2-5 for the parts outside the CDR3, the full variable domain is GAGVSQTPSNKVTEKGKYVELRCDPISGHTALYWYRQSLGQGPEFLIYFQGTGAADDSGLPNDRFFAVRPEGSVSTLKIQRTERGDSAVYLCASSLTQLQETQYFGPGTRLLVL.

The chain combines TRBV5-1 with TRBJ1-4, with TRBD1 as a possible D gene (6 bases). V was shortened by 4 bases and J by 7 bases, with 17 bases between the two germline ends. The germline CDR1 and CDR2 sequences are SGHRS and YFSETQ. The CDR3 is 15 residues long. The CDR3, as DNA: TGCGCCAGCAGCGTACTACAGGGTTCAGGTGAAAAACTGTTTTTT. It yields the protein CASSVLQGSGEKLFF.

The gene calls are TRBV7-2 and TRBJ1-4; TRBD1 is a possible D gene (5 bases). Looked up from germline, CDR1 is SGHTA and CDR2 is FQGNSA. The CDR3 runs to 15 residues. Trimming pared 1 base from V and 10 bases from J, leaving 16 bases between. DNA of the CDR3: TGTGCCAGCAGCTTAGGTTTGGGGGTTATGGGAAAACTGTTTTTT. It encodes CASSLGLGVMGKLFF.

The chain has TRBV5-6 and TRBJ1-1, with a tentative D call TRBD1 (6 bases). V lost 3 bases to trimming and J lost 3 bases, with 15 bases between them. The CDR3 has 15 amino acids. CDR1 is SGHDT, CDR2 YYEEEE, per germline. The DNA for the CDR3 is TGTGCCAGCAGCTCAAGGGGGTTGGGCCACACTGAAGCTTTCTTT. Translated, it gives CASSSRGLGHTEAFF.

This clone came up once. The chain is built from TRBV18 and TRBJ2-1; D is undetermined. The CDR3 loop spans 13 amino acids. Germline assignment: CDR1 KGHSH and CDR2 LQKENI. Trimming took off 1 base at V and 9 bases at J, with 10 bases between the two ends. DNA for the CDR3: TGTGCCAGCTCACCACTTCTCAGAAGTGAGCAGTTCTTC. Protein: CASSPLLRSEQFF.

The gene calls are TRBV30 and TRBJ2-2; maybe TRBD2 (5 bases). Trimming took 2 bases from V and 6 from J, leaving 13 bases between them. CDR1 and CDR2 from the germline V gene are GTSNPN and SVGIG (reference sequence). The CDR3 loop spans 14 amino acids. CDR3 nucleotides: TGTGCCTGGAGTACGACCGCGGGCCCCGGGGAGCTGTTTTTT. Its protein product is CAWSTTAGPGELFF.

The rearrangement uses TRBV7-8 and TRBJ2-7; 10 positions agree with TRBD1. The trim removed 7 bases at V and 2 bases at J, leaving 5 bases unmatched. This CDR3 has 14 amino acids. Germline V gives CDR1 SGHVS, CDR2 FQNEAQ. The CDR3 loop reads CASTRGQGAYEQYF. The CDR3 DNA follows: TGTGCCAGCACCCGAGGACAGGGGGCCTACGAGCAGTACTTC.

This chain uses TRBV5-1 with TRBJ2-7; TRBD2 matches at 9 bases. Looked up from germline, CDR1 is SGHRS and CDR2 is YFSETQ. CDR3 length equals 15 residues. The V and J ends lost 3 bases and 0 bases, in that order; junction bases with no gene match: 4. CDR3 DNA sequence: TGCGCCAGCAGCTCGATGACTAGCGGCTCCTACGAGCAGTACTTC. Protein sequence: CASSSMTSGSYEQYF.

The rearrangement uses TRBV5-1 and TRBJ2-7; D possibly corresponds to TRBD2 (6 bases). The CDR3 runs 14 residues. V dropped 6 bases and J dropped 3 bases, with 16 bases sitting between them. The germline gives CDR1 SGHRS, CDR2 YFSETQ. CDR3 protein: CASTDGGGGYEQYF. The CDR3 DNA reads TGCGCCAGCACCGATGGTGGGGGAGGCTACGAGCAGTACTTC.

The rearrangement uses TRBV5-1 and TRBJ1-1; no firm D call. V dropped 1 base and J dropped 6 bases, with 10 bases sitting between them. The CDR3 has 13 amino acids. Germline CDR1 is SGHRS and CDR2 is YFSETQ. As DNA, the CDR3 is TGCGCCAGCAGCTTGACTCAGGAAGCTGAAGCTTTCTTT. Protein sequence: CASSLTQEAEAFF. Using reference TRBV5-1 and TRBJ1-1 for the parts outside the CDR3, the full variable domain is KAGVTQTPRYLIKTRGQQVTLSCSPISGHRSVSWYQQTPGQGLQFLFEYFSETQRNKGNFPGRFSGRQFSNSRSEMNVSTLELGDSALYLCASSLTQEAEAFFGQGTRLTVV.